The subject of this entry is one TCR beta chain. Data came from immunoSEQ multiplex PCR; TCRdb stores just in-frame clones and leaves some out. The sample yields about 35,000 clones, 70% to 90% seen once. The data are from a study of T cell changes during pregnancy in multiple sclerosis. The sample in question was CD8+ T cells from peripheral blood mononuclear cells, obtained in the third trimester of pregnancy. The receptor was derived from a female donor with multiple sclerosis, enrolled in a pregnancy study.

As DNA, the CDR3 is TGTGCCAGTAGTATAGCGGGGGGGACTAATGAAAAACTGTTTTTT. Its translation is CASSIAGGTNEKLFF. The V call is TRBV19, the J call TRBJ1-4; tentative D call: TRBD1 (5 bases). The CDR3 extends over 15 amino acids. Germline V CDR1 and CDR2: LNHDA, SQIVND (reference sequence). The V end was cut by 1 base, the J end by 2 bases, with 8 bases between.